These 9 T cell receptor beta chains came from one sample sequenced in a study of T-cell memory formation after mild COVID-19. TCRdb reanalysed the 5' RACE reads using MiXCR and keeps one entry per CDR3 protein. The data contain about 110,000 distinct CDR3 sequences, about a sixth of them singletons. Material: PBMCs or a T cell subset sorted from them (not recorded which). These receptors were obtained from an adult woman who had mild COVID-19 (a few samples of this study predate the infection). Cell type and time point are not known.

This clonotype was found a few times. The CDR3 region is CASSQRDWGLAVNEQFF. Written as DNA, the CDR3 is TGTGCCAGCAGCCAAAGGGACTGGGGACTAGCGGTCAATGAGCAGTTCTTC. V and J are TRBV14 and TRBJ2-1, with TRBD2 matching over 11 bases. The CDR3 is 17 amino acids. Per the germline V gene, CDR1 is SGHDN and CDR2 is FVKESK. V dropped 2 bases and J dropped 6; count of bases not matched to a gene: 9.

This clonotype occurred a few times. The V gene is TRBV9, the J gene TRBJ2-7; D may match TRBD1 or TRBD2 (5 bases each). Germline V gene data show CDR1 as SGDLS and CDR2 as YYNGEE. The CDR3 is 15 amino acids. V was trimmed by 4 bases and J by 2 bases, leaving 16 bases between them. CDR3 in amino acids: CASSPQGVGAYEQYF. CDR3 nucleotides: TGTGCCAGCAGCCCCCAAGGGGTGGGGGCCTACGAGCAGTACTTC.

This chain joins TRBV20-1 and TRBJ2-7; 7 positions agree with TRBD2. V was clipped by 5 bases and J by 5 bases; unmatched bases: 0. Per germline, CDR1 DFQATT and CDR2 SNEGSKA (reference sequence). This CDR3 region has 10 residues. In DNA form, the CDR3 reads TGCAGTGCTGGGGGGGACGAGCAGTACTTC. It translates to CSAGGDEQYF.

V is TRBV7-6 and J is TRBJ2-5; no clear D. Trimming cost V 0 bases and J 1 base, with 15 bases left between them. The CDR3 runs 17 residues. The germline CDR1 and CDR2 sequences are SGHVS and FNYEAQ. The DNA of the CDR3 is TGTGCCAGCAGCTTAGCGTATTCTCGGGCAGTCCAAGAGACCCAGTACTTC. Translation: CASSLAYSRAVQETQYF.

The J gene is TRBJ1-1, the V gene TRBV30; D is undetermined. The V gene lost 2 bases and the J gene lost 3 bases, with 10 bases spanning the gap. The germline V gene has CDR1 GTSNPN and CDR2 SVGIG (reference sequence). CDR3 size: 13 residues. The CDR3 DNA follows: TGTGCCTGGAGTCACGGGCGGGACACTGAAGCTTTCTTT. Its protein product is CAWSHGRDTEAFF.

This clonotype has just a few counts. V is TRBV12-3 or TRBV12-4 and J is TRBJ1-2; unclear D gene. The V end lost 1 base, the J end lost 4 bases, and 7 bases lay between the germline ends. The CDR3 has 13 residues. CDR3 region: CASSLGRVYGYTF. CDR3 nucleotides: TGTGCCAGCAGTTTAGGCAGAGTCTATGGCTACACCTTC.

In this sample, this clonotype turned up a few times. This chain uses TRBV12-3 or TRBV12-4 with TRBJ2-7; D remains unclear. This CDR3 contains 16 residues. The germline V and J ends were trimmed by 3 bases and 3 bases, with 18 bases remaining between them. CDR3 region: CASSFLGDLPRYEQYF. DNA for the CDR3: TGTGCCAGCAGTTTTCTTGGTGACTTGCCCCGCTACGAGCAGTACTTC.

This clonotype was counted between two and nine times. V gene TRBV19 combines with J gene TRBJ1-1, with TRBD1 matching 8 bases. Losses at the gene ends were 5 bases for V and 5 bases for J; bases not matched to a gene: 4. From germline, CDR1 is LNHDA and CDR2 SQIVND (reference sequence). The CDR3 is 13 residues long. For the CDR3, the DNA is TGTGCCAGTAGTGGACAGGGCATTACTGAAGCTTTCTTT. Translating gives CASSGQGITEAFF.

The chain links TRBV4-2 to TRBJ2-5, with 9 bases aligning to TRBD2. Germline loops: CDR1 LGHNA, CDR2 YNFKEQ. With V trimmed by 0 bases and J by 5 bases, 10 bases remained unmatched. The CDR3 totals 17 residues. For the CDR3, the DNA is TGTGCCAGCAGCCAAGATCTAGGTAGCGGGGGCCGGGAGACCCAGTACTTC. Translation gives CASSQDLGSGGRETQYF.